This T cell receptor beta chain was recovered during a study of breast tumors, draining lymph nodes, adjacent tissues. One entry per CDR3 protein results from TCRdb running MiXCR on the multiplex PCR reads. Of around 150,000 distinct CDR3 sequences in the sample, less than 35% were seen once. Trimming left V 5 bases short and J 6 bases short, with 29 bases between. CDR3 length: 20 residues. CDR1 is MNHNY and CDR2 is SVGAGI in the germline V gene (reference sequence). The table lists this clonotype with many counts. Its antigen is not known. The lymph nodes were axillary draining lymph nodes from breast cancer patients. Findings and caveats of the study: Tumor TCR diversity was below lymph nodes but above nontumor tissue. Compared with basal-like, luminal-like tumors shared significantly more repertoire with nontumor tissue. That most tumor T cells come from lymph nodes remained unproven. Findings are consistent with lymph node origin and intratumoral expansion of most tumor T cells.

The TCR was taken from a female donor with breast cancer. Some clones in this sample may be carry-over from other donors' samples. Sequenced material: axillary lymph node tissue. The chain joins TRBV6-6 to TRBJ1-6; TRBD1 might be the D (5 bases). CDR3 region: CASSHPPRSLAPGANSPLHF. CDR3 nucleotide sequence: TGTGCCAGCAGTCACCCTCCCCGGTCGCTAGCCCCCGGGGCTAATTCACCCCTCCACTTT.